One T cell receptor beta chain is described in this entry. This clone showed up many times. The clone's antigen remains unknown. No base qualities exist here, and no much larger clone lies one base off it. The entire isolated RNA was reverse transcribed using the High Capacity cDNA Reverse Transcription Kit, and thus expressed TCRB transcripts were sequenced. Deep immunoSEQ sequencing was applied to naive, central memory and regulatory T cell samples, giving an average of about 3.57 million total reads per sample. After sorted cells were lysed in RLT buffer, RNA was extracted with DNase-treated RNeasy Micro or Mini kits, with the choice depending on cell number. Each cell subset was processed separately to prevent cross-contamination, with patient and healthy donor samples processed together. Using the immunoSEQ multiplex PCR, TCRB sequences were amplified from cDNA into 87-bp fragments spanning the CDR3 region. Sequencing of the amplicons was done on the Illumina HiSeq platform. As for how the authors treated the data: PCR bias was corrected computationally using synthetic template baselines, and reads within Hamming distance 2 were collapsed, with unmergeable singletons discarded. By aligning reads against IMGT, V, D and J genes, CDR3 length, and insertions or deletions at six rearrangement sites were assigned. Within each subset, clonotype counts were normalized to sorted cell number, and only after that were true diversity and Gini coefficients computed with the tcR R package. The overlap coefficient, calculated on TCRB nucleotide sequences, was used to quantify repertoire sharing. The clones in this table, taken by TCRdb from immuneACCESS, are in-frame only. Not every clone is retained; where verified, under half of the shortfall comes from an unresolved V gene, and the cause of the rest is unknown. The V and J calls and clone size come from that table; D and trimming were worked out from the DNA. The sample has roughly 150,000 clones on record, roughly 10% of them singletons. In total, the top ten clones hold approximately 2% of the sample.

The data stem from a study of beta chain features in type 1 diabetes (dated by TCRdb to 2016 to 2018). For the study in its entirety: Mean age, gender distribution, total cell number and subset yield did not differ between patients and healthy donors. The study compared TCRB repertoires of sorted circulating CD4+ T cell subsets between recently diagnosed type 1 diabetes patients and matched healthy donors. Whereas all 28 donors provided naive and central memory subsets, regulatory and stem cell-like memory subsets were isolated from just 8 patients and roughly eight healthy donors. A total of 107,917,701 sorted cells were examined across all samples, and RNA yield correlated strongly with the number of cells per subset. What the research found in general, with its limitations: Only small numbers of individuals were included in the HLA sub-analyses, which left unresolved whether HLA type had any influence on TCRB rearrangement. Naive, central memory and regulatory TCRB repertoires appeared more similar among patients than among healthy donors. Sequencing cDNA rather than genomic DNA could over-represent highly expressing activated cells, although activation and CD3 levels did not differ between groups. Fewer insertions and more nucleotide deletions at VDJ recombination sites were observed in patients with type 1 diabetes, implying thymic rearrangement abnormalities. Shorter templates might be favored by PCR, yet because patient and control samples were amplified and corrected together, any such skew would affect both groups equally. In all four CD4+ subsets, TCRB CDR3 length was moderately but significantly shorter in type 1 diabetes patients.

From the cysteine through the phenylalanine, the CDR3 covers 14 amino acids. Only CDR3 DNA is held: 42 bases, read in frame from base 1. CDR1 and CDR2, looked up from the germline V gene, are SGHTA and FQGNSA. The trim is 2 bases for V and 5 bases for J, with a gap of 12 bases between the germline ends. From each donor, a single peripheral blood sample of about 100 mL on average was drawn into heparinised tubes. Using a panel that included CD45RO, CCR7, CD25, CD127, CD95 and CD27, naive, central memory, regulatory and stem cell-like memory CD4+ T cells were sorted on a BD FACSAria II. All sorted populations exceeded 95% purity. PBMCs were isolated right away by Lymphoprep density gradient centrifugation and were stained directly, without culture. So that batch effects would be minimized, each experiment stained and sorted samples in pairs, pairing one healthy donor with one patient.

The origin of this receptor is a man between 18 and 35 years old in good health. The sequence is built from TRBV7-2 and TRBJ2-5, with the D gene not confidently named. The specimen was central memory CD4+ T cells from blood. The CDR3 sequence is CASSLLGLPETQYF. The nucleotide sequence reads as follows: TGTGCCAGCAGCTTACTAGGGTTACCGGAGACCCAGTACTTC.